The clone carrying this T cell receptor (beta chain) came up once. This entry is derived from a study of cytomegalovirus exposure and HLA in healthy donors. CDR3 length: 15 amino acids. Trimming removed 1 base from V and 0 bases from J, with 8 bases in between. CDR1 is SGDLS, CDR2 YYNGEE, per germline. The PCR had 60 Vbeta and 13 Jbeta primers. Repertoires were generated with immunoSEQ multiplex PCR, while TCRdb's copy carries only in-frame clones and drops some. In the table there are 270,000 or so clones, 80% to 95% of which are singletons. The receptor's source is a girl under 10 years old in good health and CMV-seronegative. Specimen: PBMCs. The gene calls are TRBV9 and TRBJ2-1; D not certain. The CDR3 sequence: CASSVLVSSYNEQFF. DNA of the CDR3: TGTGCCAGCAGCGTACTAGTGAGCTCCTACAATGAGCAGTTCTTC.